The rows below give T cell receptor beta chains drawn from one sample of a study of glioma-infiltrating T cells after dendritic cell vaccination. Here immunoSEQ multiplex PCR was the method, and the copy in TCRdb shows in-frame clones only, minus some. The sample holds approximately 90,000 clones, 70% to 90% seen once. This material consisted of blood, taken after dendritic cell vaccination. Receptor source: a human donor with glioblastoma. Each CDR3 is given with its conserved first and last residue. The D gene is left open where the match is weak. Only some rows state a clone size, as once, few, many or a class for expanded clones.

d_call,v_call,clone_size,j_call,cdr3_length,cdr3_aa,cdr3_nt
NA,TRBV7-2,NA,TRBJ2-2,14,CASSLVAPAGELFF,TGTGCCAGCAGCTTAGTAGCCCCCGCCGGGGAGCTGTTTTTT
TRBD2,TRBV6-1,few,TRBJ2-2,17,CASSEVAGGPGTGELFF,TGTGCCAGCAGTGAGGTAGCGGGGGGGCCGGGAACCGGGGAGCTGTTTTTT
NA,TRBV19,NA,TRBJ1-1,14,CASSIRQRDTEAFF,TGTGCCAGTAGTATTCGACAGCGAGACACTGAAGCTTTCTTT
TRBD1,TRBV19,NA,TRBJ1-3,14,CASRDRGRGNTIYF,TGTGCCAGTAGGGACAGGGGAAGAGGAAACACCATATATTTT
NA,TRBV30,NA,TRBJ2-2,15,CAWSVRGRGGGELFF,TGTGCCTGGAGTGTGCGCGGGAGAGGGGGCGGGGAGCTGTTTTTT
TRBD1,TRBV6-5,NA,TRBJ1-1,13,CASSETGHTEAFF,TGTGCCAGCAGTGAGACAGGGCACACTGAAGCTTTCTTT
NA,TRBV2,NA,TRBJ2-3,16,CASSGDDRSSTDTQYF,TGTGCCAGCAGTGGTGATGACAGGTCTAGCACAGATACGCAGTATTTT
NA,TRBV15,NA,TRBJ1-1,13,CATSRDGRGEAFF,TGTGCCACCAGCAGAGATGGAAGGGGTGAAGCTTTCTTT
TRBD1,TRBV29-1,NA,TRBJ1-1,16,CSVGGQLTGVRRKAFF,TGCAGCGTTGGGGGACAGCTAACAGGGGTACGCCGAAAGGCTTTCTTT
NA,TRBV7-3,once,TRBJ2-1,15,CASSLTSARDNEQFF,TGTGCCAGCAGCTTAACGTCCGCCCGGGACAATGAGCAGTTCTTC
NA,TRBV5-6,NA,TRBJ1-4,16,CASSLADGGENEKLFF,TGTGCCAGCAGCTTGGCCGACGGGGGGGAGAATGAAAAACTGTTTTTT
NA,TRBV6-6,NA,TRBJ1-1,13,CASRRDGATEAFF,TGTGCCAGCAGGCGGGACGGCGCCACTGAAGCTTTCTTT
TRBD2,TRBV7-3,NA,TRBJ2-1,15,CASSFGTSGSNEQFF,TGTGCCAGCAGCTTCGGGACTAGCGGGAGTAATGAGCAGTTCTTC
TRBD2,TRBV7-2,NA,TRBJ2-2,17,CASSLTSGRGGTGELFF,TGTGCCAGCAGCTTAACTAGCGGGAGAGGGGGCACCGGGGAGCTGTTTTTT
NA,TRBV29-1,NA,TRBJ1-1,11,CSVENGGLAFF,TGCAGCGTTGAGAATGGGGGACTGGCTTTCTTT
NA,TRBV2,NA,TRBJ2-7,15,CASTEALYTVYEQYF,TGTGCCAGCACCGAAGCACTCTACACAGTATACGAGCAGTACTTC
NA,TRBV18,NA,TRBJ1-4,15,CASSPPAGGSEKLFF,TGTGCCAGCTCACCACCGGCGGGAGGAAGTGAAAAACTGTTTTTT
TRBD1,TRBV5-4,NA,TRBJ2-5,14,CASSVQGATETQYF,TGTGCCAGCAGCGTACAGGGGGCAACGGAGACCCAGTACTTC
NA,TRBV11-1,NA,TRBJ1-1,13,CASSFARNTEAFF,TGTGCCAGCAGCTTCGCTAGGAACACTGAAGCTTTCTTT
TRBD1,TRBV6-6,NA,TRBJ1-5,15,CASSYSARDSQPQHF,TGTGCCAGCAGTTACTCGGCCAGGGACAGTCAGCCCCAGCATTTT
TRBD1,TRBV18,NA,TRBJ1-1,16,CASSPWDRGMNTEAFF,TGTGCCAGCTCACCATGGGACAGGGGTATGAACACTGAAGCTTTCTTT
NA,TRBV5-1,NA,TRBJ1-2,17,CASSLVNRPAGDYGYTF,TGCGCCAGCAGCTTGGTTAATCGTCCGGCAGGGGACTATGGCTACACCTTC
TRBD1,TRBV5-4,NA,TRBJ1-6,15,CASSAGQGRNSPLHF,TGTGCCAGCAGCGCTGGACAGGGGAGGAATTCACCCCTCCACTTT
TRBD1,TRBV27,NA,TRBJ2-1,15,CASSLYGQGGNEQFF,TGTGCCAGCAGTTTATACGGACAGGGCGGCAATGAGCAGTTCTTC
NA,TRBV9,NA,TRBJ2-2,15,CASTVSGFLTGELFF,TGTGCCAGCACCGTATCAGGCTTTCTCACCGGGGAGCTGTTTTTT
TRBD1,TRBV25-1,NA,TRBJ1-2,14,CASSEYGGGNGYTF,TGTGCCAGCAGTGAATATGGAGGGGGCAATGGCTACACCTTC
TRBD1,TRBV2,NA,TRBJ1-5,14,CASSRTGRNQPQHF,TGTGCCAGCAGTAGGACAGGGAGAAATCAGCCCCAGCATTTT
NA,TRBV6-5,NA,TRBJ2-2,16,CASSYSDPGDTGELFF,TGTGCCAGCAGTTACTCGGACCCAGGGGACACCGGGGAGCTGTTTTTT
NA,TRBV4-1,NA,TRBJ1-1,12,CASSQEGAEQGF,TGCGCCAGCAGCCAAGAAGGGGCGGAACAGGGATTT
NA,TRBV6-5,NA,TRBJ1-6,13,CASRLQGNSPLHF,TGTGCCAGCAGATTACAGGGAAATTCACCCCTCCACTTT
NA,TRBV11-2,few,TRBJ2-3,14,CASSLQFSTDTQYF,TGTGCCAGCAGCTTGCAGTTTTCCACAGATACGCAGTATTTT
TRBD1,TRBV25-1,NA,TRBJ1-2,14,CASSEDRGYYGYTF,TGTGCCAGCAGTGAGGACAGGGGCTACTATGGCTACACCTTC
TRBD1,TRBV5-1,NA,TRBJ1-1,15,CASSSGTGVNTEAFF,TGCGCCAGCAGCTCCGGGACAGGGGTTAACACTGAAGCTTTCTTT
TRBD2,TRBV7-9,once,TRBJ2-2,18,CASSSGLAGGLNTGELFF,TGTGCCAGCAGCTCGGGACTAGCGGGGGGGCTTAACACCGGGGAGCTGTTTTTT
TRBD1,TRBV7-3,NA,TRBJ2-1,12,CASSQDRGRQFF,TGTGCCAGCAGCCAGGACAGGGGGAGGCAGTTCTTC
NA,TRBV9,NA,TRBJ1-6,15,CASSVVEGGNSPLHF,TGTGCCAGCAGCGTAGTCGAGGGGGGGAATTCACCCCTCCACTTT
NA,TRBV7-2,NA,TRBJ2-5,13,CASSSLGAETQYF,TGTGCCAGCAGCTCCTTAGGGGCGGAGACCCAGTACTTC
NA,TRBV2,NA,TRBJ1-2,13,CASSVGPREGYTF,TGTGCCAGCAGTGTAGGACCTAGGGAGGGCTACACCTTC
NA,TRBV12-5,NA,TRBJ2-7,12,CASGLVPGEMYF,TGTGCTAGTGGTTTGGTACCCGGGGAGATGTACTTC
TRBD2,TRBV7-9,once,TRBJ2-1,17,CASSLDFGLAEFIEQFF,TGTGCCAGCAGCTTAGATTTCGGACTAGCAGAATTCATCGAGCAGTTCTTC
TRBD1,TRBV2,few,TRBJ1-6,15,CASSEYRGYNSPLHF,TGTGCCAGCAGTGAGTACAGGGGATATAATTCACCCCTCCACTTT
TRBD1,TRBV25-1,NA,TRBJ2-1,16,CASSVTTGLPYNEQFF,TGTGCCAGCAGTGTCACGACAGGGCTGCCCTACAATGAGCAGTTCTTC
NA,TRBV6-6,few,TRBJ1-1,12,CASSSGPIGAFF,TGTGCCAGCAGCTCAGGCCCCATTGGCGCTTTCTTT
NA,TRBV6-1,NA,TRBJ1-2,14,CASSTGPPNYGYTF,TGTGCCAGCAGTACAGGGCCTCCTAACTATGGCTACACCTTC
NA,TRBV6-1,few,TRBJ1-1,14,CASRPTDLNTEAFF,TGTGCCAGCAGACCGACGGACTTGAACACTGAAGCTTTCTTT
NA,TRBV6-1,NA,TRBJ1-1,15,CASSELGALNTEAFF,TGTGCCAGCAGTGAATTAGGGGCCCTGAACACTGAAGCTTTCTTT
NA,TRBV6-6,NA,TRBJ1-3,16,CASSYGTGGLRNTIYF,TGTGCCAGCAGTTACGGTACAGGAGGACTAAGAAACACCATATATTTT
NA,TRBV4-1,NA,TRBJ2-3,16,CASSQGRGVIPDTQYF,TGCGCCAGCAGCCAAGGCAGGGGAGTGATCCCAGATACGCAGTATTTT
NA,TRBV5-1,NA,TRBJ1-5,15,CASSLGGSGNQPQHF,TGCGCCAGCAGCTTGGGGGGCTCGGGCAATCAGCCCCAGCATTTT
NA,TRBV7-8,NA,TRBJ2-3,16,CASSLLPGTNTDTQYF,TGTGCCAGCAGCTTACTTCCGGGAACTAATACAGATACGCAGTATTTT
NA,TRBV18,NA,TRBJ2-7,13,CASSLTGDYEQYF,TGTGCCAGCTCGCTTACGGGAGACTACGAGCAGTACTTC